A selection of T cell receptor beta chains follows, all from one sample in a study of blood T cell repertoires in COVID-19. Produced via immunoSEQ multiplex PCR; TCRdb's table is partial and in-frame only. The repertoire holds some 390,000 clones, with approximately 86% as singletons. Input material: peripheral blood. The receptors stem from a human donor in a cohort sampled during active COVID-19. The CDR3 runs from the conserved cysteine through the conserved F or W. The D gene is left open where the match is weak. Some rows mark clone size as missing; the rest say once, few, many or name a class of expanded clone.

J gene	clone size	V gene	D gene	CDR3 protein	CDR3 DNA
TRBJ2-6	.	TRBV6-1	TRBD1	CASSEAAGGSGANVLTF	TGTGCCAGCAGTGAAGCGGCAGGGGGCTCTGGGGCCAACGTCCTGACTTTC
TRBJ1-6	.	TRBV25-1	.	CASTGDYNSPLHF	TGTGCCAGCACCGGGGATTATAATTCACCCCTCCACTTT
TRBJ2-7	.	TRBV25-1	TRBD1	CASSDPGQGTYEQYF	TGTGCCAGCAGTGACCCGGGACAGGGGACCTACGAGCAGTACTTC
TRBJ2-3	.	TRBV7-2	TRBD2	CASSLNPSGGRPQYF	TGTGCCAGCAGCTTAAATCCTAGCGGGGGACGCCCGCAGTATTTT
TRBJ1-5	few	TRBV19	.	CASSARQEGNQPQHF	TGTGCCAGTAGTGCAAGACAGGAGGGCAATCAGCCCCAGCATTTT
TRBJ1-5	.	TRBV25-1	TRBD1	CASSAHPRGLMGQPQHF	TGTGCCAGCAGTGCGCACCCCAGGGGGCTAATGGGGCAGCCCCAGCATTTT
TRBJ2-2	.	TRBV25-1	.	CASSRGATGELFF	TGTGCCAGCTCACGGGGGGCCACCGGGGAGCTGTTTTTT
TRBJ1-3	.	TRBV2	TRBD1	CASSEEILITGGSGNTIYF	TGTGCCAGCAGTGAAGAGATCCTGATTACAGGGGGATCTGGAAACACCATATATTTT
TRBJ2-1	.	TRBV4-1	TRBD2	CASSTLAGGSYNEQFF	TGCGCCAGCAGCACTTTAGCGGGGGGCTCCTACAATGAGCAGTTCTTC
TRBJ1-5	.	TRBV28	.	CASSLVGRRGNQPQHF	TGTGCCAGCAGTTTGGTAGGAAGGAGGGGCAATCAGCCCCAGCATTTT
TRBJ2-3	.	TRBV5-1	.	CASSLAVRGGGTDTQYF	TGCGCCAGCAGCTTGGCGGTCAGGGGAGGGGGCACAGATACGCAGTATTTT
TRBJ1-3	.	TRBV5-6	TRBD1	CASSFSPGRPTGSGNTIYF	TGTGCCAGCAGCTTTTCTCCTGGGCGGCCGACAGGGTCTGGAAACACCATATATTTT
TRBJ2-1	.	TRBV5-6	TRBD2	CASSLDLGTSSYNEQFF	TGTGCCAGCAGCTTGGATTTAGGGACTAGCTCCTACAATGAGCAGTTCTTC
TRBJ2-1	.	TRBV27	TRBD2	CASSWLGGRSNEQFF	TGTGCCAGCAGTTGGCTCGGCGGGAGGTCGAATGAGCAGTTCTTC
TRBJ2-7	.	TRBV5-1	TRBD1	CASSVGTGEGFKQYF	TGCGCCAGCAGCGTCGGGACAGGGGAAGGCTTTAAGCAGTACTTC
TRBJ2-1	.	TRBV5-5	.	CASSLFTRHFDNEQFF	TGTGCCAGCAGCTTGTTTACTAGACACTTCGACAATGAGCAGTTCTTC
TRBJ1-1	.	TRBV27	.	CARAPGRLSLRVPPLTEAFF	TGTGCCAGAGCCCCAGGACGACTCTCACTGAGGGTTCCCCCTCTCACTGAAGCTTTCTTT
TRBJ2-7	.	TRBV6-5	TRBD1	CASSRDRRLNEQYF	TGTGCCAGCAGTCGGGACAGAAGGCTGAACGAGCAGTACTTC
TRBJ1-2	few	TRBV27	TRBD1	CASSGQGGYGYTF	TGTGCCAGCAGTGGACAGGGGGGCTATGGCTACACCTTC
TRBJ1-1	.	TRBV6-2/TRBV6-3	TRBD1	CASSFGTGRTEAFF	TGTGCCAGCAGTTTCGGGACAGGGCGCACTGAAGCTTTCTTT
TRBJ2-1	.	TRBV5-8	TRBD2	CASSLSSGSPDEQFF	TGTGCCAGCAGCTTGTCCAGCGGGAGTCCGGATGAGCAGTTCTTC
TRBJ2-1	.	TRBV9	.	CASSALNPGAYNEQFF	TGTGCCAGCAGCGCCTTGAACCCAGGGGCTTACAATGAGCAGTTCTTC
TRBJ2-7	.	TRBV21-1	.	CASILRRGRSEQYF	TGTGCCAGCATCCTTAGAAGGGGGCGGTCTGAGCAGTACTTC
TRBJ1-2	.	TRBV2	TRBD1	CASAQQGFQGFYGYTF	TGTGCCAGCGCTCAACAGGGGTTCCAGGGTTTCTATGGCTACACCTTC
TRBJ2-7	.	TRBV2	.	CASSEEAGSEQYF	TGTGCCAGCAGTGAAGAGGCGGGGAGCGAGCAGTACTTC
TRBJ1-2	.	TRBV10-3	TRBD1	CAISDWGRDRDNYGYTF	TGTGCCATCAGTGATTGGGGCCGGGACAGGGATAACTATGGCTACACCTTC
TRBJ2-5	.	TRBV28	TRBD2	CASRLAGSGTAQYF	TGTGCCAGCAGGCTAGCGGGTTCGGGCACGGCCCAGTACTTC
TRBJ2-1	.	TRBV3-1/TRBV3-2	TRBD2	CASSRAGGTYNEQFF	TGTGCCAGCAGCCGGGCGGGGGGGACCTACAATGAGCAGTTCTTC
TRBJ2-2	.	TRBV3-1/TRBV3-2	.	CASSPRRRTGELFF	TGTGCCAGCAGCCCTCGGCGGAGGACCGGGGAGCTGTTTTTT
TRBJ2-1	.	TRBV3-1/TRBV3-2	TRBD2	CASSLTSGRPNEQFF	TGTGCCAGCAGCCTAACTAGCGGGAGGCCCAATGAGCAGTTCTTC
TRBJ1-5	once	TRBV27	.	CASSILTVSNQPQHF	TGTGCCAGCAGTATCCTGACAGTTAGCAATCAGCCCCAGCATTTT
TRBJ2-7	.	TRBV18	.	CASSPPNDSEQYF	TGTGCCAGCTCACCACCGAATGACTCCGAGCAGTACTTC
TRBJ2-7	.	TRBV30	TRBD1	CAWSPFTGQTFFYEQYF	TGTGCCTGGAGCCCCTTCACGGGACAGACTTTTTTCTACGAGCAGTACTTC
TRBJ2-2	.	TRBV24-1	.	CATSGNRDTGELFF	TGTGCCACCAGTGGGAACAGGGACACCGGGGAGCTGTTTTTT
TRBJ1-5	.	TRBV2	.	CASSVLYQPQHF	TGTGCCAGCAGCGTCCTCTATCAGCCCCAGCATTTT
TRBJ2-2	.	TRBV19	.	CASSIDRPGSSPGELFF	TGTGCCAGTAGTATAGATCGTCCAGGATCCTCCCCCGGGGAGCTGTTTTTT
TRBJ2-7	.	TRBV15	.	CATSRPTATGLYEQYF	TGTGCCACCAGCAGACCTACCGCGACAGGTCTCTACGAGCAGTACTTC
TRBJ1-2	.	TRBV4-1	TRBD1	CASRNYWDRGRVNYGYTF	TGCGCCAGCAGGAACTACTGGGACAGGGGCCGAGTTAACTATGGCTACACCTTC
TRBJ1-2	.	TRBV6-1	.	CASSERWRSNYGYTF	TGTGCCAGCAGTGAAAGGTGGAGGTCCAACTATGGCTACACCTTC
TRBJ2-5	.	TRBV30	TRBD1	CACTGGRGETQYF	TGTGCCTGTACAGGGGGCAGGGGAGAGACCCAGTACTTC
TRBJ2-1	.	TRBV4-2	.	CASSQHNRDSLRDEQFF	TGTGCCAGCAGCCAACACAATCGGGACTCCCTCCGGGATGAGCAGTTCTTC
TRBJ2-1	.	TRBV19	TRBD1	CATNDRVNPYNEQFF	TGTGCCACCAACGACAGGGTTAATCCCTACAATGAGCAGTTCTTC
TRBJ2-3	.	TRBV28	.	CASSSSTKNAVADTQYF	.
TRBJ2-7	.	TRBV5-1	.	CASSLADGLPYEQYF	TGCGCCAGCAGCCTGGCGGACGGACTCCCCTACGAGCAGTACTTC
TRBJ2-1	.	TRBV4-1	TRBD2	CASSLGTSAYNEQFF	TGCGCCAGCAGCCTTGGGACTAGCGCCTACAATGAGCAGTTCTTC